This T cell receptor (beta chain) was observed in a study of shared clonotypes between healthy human individuals. TCRdb's copy holds only in-frame clones and misses some; the assay was immunoSEQ multiplex PCR. The top ten clones hold 0.3% to 0.45% of a sample with about 2.5 million clones, around 93% of them seen once. The CDR3 spans 15 residues. Between the trimmed V and J ends, which lost 7 bases and 5 bases, there was a span of 19 bases. Germline CDR1 is SNHLY and CDR2 is FYNNEI. The TCR originated in a man aged 18 to 29 in good health. Some clones in this sample may be carry-over from other donors' samples. Sequencing used naive CD4+ T cells from PBMCs. The subset is: CD45RA+ positively selected. J is TRBJ2-3 and V is TRBV2; D is perhaps TRBD2 (5 bases). CDR3 sequence: CASTPKSLAEDTQYF. CDR3 nucleotides: TGTGCCAGCACTCCGAAGTCGCTAGCCGAAGATACGCAGTATTTT.